Listed below are T cell receptor beta chains from one sample, sequenced in a study of shared clonotypes between healthy human individuals. Method: immunoSEQ multiplex PCR; TCRdb's copy keeps in-frame clones and lacks some. The sample carries about 690,000 clones, roughly 91% recorded once. Sequenced sample: memory CD8+ T cells from PBMCs. The source is a young man in good health. Some clones in this sample may be carry-over from other donors' samples. The CDR3 runs from the conserved cysteine through the conserved F or W. A D gene is named only where the DNA matches it firmly. Some rows mark clone size as missing; the rest say once, few, many or name a class of expanded clone.

J gene | clone size | D gene | V gene | CDR3 DNA | CDR3 protein
TRBJ1-3 | - | TRBD1 | TRBV15 | TGTGCCACCAGCAGACAGACAGGGGCTGGAAACACCATATATTTT | CATSRQTGAGNTIYF
TRBJ2-2 | once | - | TRBV15 | TGTGCCACCAGTACCTTCGTTGTTGGCGCCGGGGAGCTGTTTTTT | CATSTFVVGAGELFF
TRBJ2-1 | - | - | TRBV27 | TGTGCCAGCAGTACCTCCGGGCAGGGGTGGGATGAGCAGTTCTTC | CASSTSGQGWDEQFF
TRBJ2-1 | - | TRBD2 | TRBV9 | TGTGCCAGCAGCGTAGGGTCTAGCGGGGCCAGTGAGCAGTTCTTC | CASSVGSSGASEQFF
TRBJ2-7 | - | - | TRBV7-9 | TGTGCCAGCAGCAACGCAAGCCGTCTCTCCTACGAGCAGTACTTC | CASSNASRLSYEQYF
TRBJ2-1 | - | TRBD2 | TRBV9 | TGTGCCAGCAGCCTATATACCCCGACTAGCGAGAACAATGAGCAGTTCTTC | CASSLYTPTSENNEQFF
TRBJ2-1 | - | - | TRBV10-3 | TGTGCCATCAGTGGACTAAATAACTACAATGAGCAGTTCTTC | CAISGLNNYNEQFF
TRBJ2-1 | - | TRBD2 | TRBV11-2 | TGTGCCAGCAGCTTAATTGGGCGCGGGAGGGCCACACCCGCAGGGGGGCAGTTCTTC | CASSLIGRGRATPAGGQFF
TRBJ2-7 | - | - | TRBV21-1 | TGTGCCAGCAGCAAAAAAATACAAGGACACCTCTCCTGCGAGCAGTACTTC | CASSKKIQGHLSCEQYF
TRBJ1-5 | once | - | TRBV21-1 | TGTGCCAGCAGCAAGACGAAACAAGCTAGCAATCAGCCCCAGCATTTT | CASSKTKQASNQPQHF
TRBJ2-5 | - | - | TRBV28 | TGTGCCAGCAGAGGGACGCGCCCCTACCAAGAGACCCAGTACTTC | CASRGTRPYQETQYF
TRBJ1-2 | once | - | TRBV7-9 | TGTGCCAGCAACACCCCGGGCCCATATGGCTACACCTTC | CASNTPGPYGYTF
TRBJ1-2 | - | TRBD1 | TRBV5-1 | TGCGCCAGCAGCTTGGTACCCATAGGACGGGACAGGACCTATGGCTACACCTTC | CASSLVPIGRDRTYGYTF
TRBJ1-1 | - | - | TRBV10-1 | TGCGCCAGCAGTGAGTCGGCCGCTACAGTTTACACTGAAGCTTTCTTT | CASSESAATVYTEAFF
TRBJ1-3 | - | - | TRBV7-9 | TGTGCCAGCAGCCACCGACAGGAGACACGCTCTGGAAACACCATATATTTT | CASSHRQETRSGNTIYF
TRBJ2-5 | once | TRBD2 | TRBV11-2 | TGTGCCAGCAGCTACGGACTAGCGGGCCAAGAGACCCAGTACTTC | CASSYGLAGQETQYF
TRBJ1-1 | - | - | TRBV6-5 | TGTGCCAGCAGTTACTCGGGGGGAACGAACACTGAAGCTTTCTTT | CASSYSGGTNTEAFF
TRBJ2-7 | - | TRBD2 | TRBV6-5 | TGTGCCAGCAGTTACTCTAACGGGGGGTCCTACGAGCAGTACTTC | CASSYSNGGSYEQYF
TRBJ2-7 | - | TRBD1 | TRBV27 | TGTGCCAGCAGTCCCGGACAGGGGTTGTACGAGCAGTACTTC | CASSPGQGLYEQYF
TRBJ2-2 | once | - | TRBV7-7 | TGTGCCAGCACCCAGGGCGGACGAGGCACCGGGGAGCTGTTTTTT | CASTQGGRGTGELFF
TRBJ2-3 | - | TRBD2 | TRBV5-1 | TGCGCCAGCAGCTTGGCAGGAGGACTAGCGAGAACAGATACGCAGTATTTT | CASSLAGGLARTDTQYF
TRBJ1-3 | - | TRBD1 | TRBV6-4 | TGTGCCAGCAGTGACCCCCCGAGACAGGGCCTCTCTGGAAACACCATATATTTT | CASSDPPRQGLSGNTIYF
TRBJ1-1 | - | - | TRBV10-3 | TGTGCCATCAGTGAAAAAGGCACTGAAGCTTTCTTT | CAISEKGTEAFF
TRBJ2-7 | - | - | TRBV7-3 | TGTGCCAGCAGCTTGGAGGGGAGCCACGAGCAGTACTTC | CASSLEGSHEQYF
TRBJ2-1 | once | - | TRBV28 | TGTGCCAGCAGATATACTAGTCCCTACAATGAGCAGTTCTTC | CASRYTSPYNEQFF
TRBJ2-4 | - | TRBD2 | TRBV6-4 | TGTGCCAGCAGTGATACTAGCGGGGGTGGAAACATTCAGTACTTC | CASSDTSGGGNIQYF
TRBJ2-7 | - | TRBD1 | TRBV7-8 | TGTGCCAGCAGCTTCGACAGGGGGCAGTCCTACGAGCAGTACTTC | CASSFDRGQSYEQYF
TRBJ2-7 | - | TRBD1 | TRBV10-3 | TGTGCCATCAGTGGGAGACAGGGGGACGAGCAGTACTTC | CAISGRQGDEQYF
TRBJ2-1 | - | - | TRBV29-1 | TGCAGCGTTGGATGGGCTAGCGTTGGGTATGAGCAGTTCTTC | CSVGWASVGYEQFF
TRBJ1-1 | few | - | TRBV5-1 | TGCGCCAGCAGCGGAGAAGTAAGAAACACTGAAGCTTTCTTT | CASSGEVRNTEAFF
TRBJ2-1 | - | - | TRBV7-3 | TGTGCCAGCAGCTCCCTCGAAGAGGGTAATGAGCAGTTCTTC | CASSSLEEGNEQFF
TRBJ2-1 | - | - | TRBV10-3 | TGTGCCATCAGTGAGCCATCTTATTTGGGGGACAATGAGCAGTTCTTC | CAISEPSYLGDNEQFF
TRBJ2-7 | - | - | TRBV7-9 | TGTGCCAGCAGCCGCGCCAAGAGCAGGGGCAGCTACGAGCAGTACTTC | CASSRAKSRGSYEQYF
TRBJ2-1 | - | TRBD2 | TRBV10-3 | TGTGCCACATTAGCGGGATCTGACAATGAGCAGTTCTTC | CATLAGSDNEQFF
TRBJ1-2 | - | - | TRBV28 | TGTGCCAGCAGTTGGCAGGGAACTAACTATGGCTACACCTTC | CASSWQGTNYGYTF
TRBJ2-5 | - | TRBD2 | TRBV11-1 | TGTGCCAGCAGCTTAGTCTACGCGGGGGAAGAGACCCAGTACTTC | CASSLVYAGEETQYF
TRBJ2-7 | - | - | TRBV5-6 | TGTGCCAGCAGTAGCGGTTTGAGCTCCTACGAGCAGTACTTC | CASSSGLSSYEQYF
TRBJ2-3 | - | TRBD2 | TRBV27 | TGTGCCAGCAGTATCCTAGCGGGCCCAGATACGCAGTATTTT | CASSILAGPDTQYF
TRBJ1-1 | - | TRBD1 | TRBV7-9 | TGTGCCAGCAGCCTCGACAGGGATGCTTTCTTT | CASSLDRDAFF
TRBJ1-2 | - | - | TRBV7-9 | TGTGCCAGCAGCTTAGTCCCGGCCTTCTCCTATGGCTACACCTTC | CASSLVPAFSYGYTF
TRBJ2-7 | - | TRBD2 | TRBV5-1 | TGCGCCAGCAGCTGGGGGGTAGCGGGACTCTCCTACGAGCAGTACTTC | CASSWGVAGLSYEQYF
TRBJ1-5 | - | - | TRBV7-9 | TGTGCCAGCAGCTTGGGCCCAATACAGCCCCAGCATTTT | CASSLGPIQPQHF